Shown below are 3 T cell receptor beta chains from a single sample sequenced in a study of blood T cell repertoires in COVID-19. Clones were read by immunoSEQ multiplex PCR, and TCRdb kept only the in-frame ones, dropping some. Altogether tens of thousands of clones are present, roughly 80% being singletons, with the ten largest covering approximately 4.6%. Sequencing was carried out using peripheral blood. These receptors all come from a man aged 80 or over with COVID-19, enrolled during active disease.

In this sample, this clone turned up a few times. This chain links TRBV4-2 with TRBJ2-7, with 8 bases matching TRBD1. The germline CDR1 and CDR2 sequences are LGHNA and YNFKEQ. After removal of 4 bases from V and 5 bases from J, the junction contained 7 bases not matched to a gene. The CDR3 contains 14 residues. CDR3 DNA: TGTGCCAGCAGCCCTCGACAGGGGTTCAACGAGCAGTACTTC. Its protein is CASSPRQGFNEQYF.

The V gene is TRBV6-5, the J gene TRBJ1-2; 7 bases agree with TRBD1. CDR1 is MNHEY, CDR2 SVGAGI, per germline. The CDR3 has 14 residues. With 6 bases clipped from V and 0 bases from J, the junction kept 4 bases outside the gene matches. CDR3 loop: CASSRGQSNYGYTF. DNA of the CDR3: TGTGCCAGCAGCAGGGGACAGTCTAACTATGGCTACACCTTC.

The V gene is TRBV4-1, the J gene TRBJ2-7; TRBD1 matches 10 bases. Germline values: CDR1 MGHRA, CDR2 YSYEKL. The J segment lost 5 bases and the V segment lost 3 bases, leaving 7 bases of the junction unmatched. The CDR3 is 15 amino acids. CDR3 loop: CASSQTGTGEDEQYF. DNA for the CDR3: TGCGCCAGCAGCCAGACCGGGACAGGGGAGGACGAGCAGTACTTC.